This entry describes one T cell receptor beta chain. This receptor's antigen is unknown. One base away there is no much larger clone; base qualities are not given. The data were obtained in a study of T cell responses to AZD1222 COVID-19 vaccine (dated by TCRdb to the early 2020s). In the study overall: TCR sequencing was performed for about 250 trial participants, of whom approximately 200 were given two doses of AZD1222 and roughly 25 were given two doses of MenACWY control vaccine. Enrollment into the trials was organized by age into subgroups of 18-55, 56-69 and 70-plus years, and those subgroups contained about 150, 27 and 61 TCR-sequenced participants, respectively.

Findings and caveats that apply to the study as a whole: In the small 56-69-year group, the increase in depth fell short of significance, most likely because of low power. Because no samples from the day 14 peak response were available, repertoires could be characterized only after the peak T cell response. Epitopes outside the regions mutated in the B.1.351 and B.1.1.7 variants were reportedly recognized by nearly half of the unique spike-specific TCRs. Most participants were white British and females outnumbered males, and the authors suggested that clonal diversity may have been underestimated. Conclusions about previously exposed vaccinees are limited because only six or seven AZD1222 recipients were SARS-CoV-2 seropositive at baseline. Spike-specific TCR breadth and depth rose significantly after two AZD1222 doses compared with day 0 and with MenACWY recipients. The whole spike protein was spanned by vaccine-associated CD4 TCRs, and dominant responses were seen in regions 160-218 and 743-854.

The CDR3 regions of human TCRbeta chains were analyzed by immunosequencing. The original methods were these. TCRs in the repertoires were matched against a reference library of SARS-CoV-2-specific TCRs that had been generated with the MIRA antigen-specificity platform. Breadth was defined as the fraction of unique TCRs that were SARS-CoV-2-associated, and depth was defined as the fraction of total T cells that were SARS-CoV-2-associated. Using the MIRA data, every spike-specific TCR was mapped to the spike region that the TCR reacted to and assigned to either a CD4 or a CD8 class. Log10-transformed breadth and depth values were compared by one-way ANOVA with Sidak's multiple comparisons tests. Sourced from immuneACCESS, this table was stored by TCRdb with only in-frame sequences that have V and J called. A share of the clones is absent; for the studies checked, an unresolved V gene accounts for under half, and the remainder has no known explanation. Clone size and the V and J calls come from that table; the DNA yielded D and trimming. This sample lists about 110,000 clones; nearly 90% were detected once. The top ten clonotypes cover 4.8% of the sample.

The time point label corresponds to: about 28 days (+/-7) after the second vaccine dose. AZD1222 recipients whose second dose came at about 4 weeks and those whose second dose came at about 12 weeks were combined into one group, since spike-specific TCR depth and breadth did not differ between the two schedules. Vaccinee samples were obtained from the UK trials COV001 and COV002, which included a single-blind randomized controlled phase 2/3 trial of AZD1222 (ChAdOx1 nCoV-19) in healthy adults. Trial participant PBMC samples were collected at day 0 and day 28 after the second dose for TCRbeta chain sequencing. V drops 1 base and J drops 6 bases, leaving 16 bases in between. Counted from cysteine to phenylalanine, this CDR3 has 16 amino acids. Of all the DNA, just the CDR3 is kept, 48 bases in frame from base 1. Via the germline V gene (reference sequence), CDR1 is LNHNV and CDR2 YYDKDF.

The TCR comes from an adult who received the AZD1222 COVID-19 vaccine. The sequences come from peripheral blood, collected 28 days after the second AZD1222 dose. The chain is encoded by TRBV15 joined to TRBJ1-5, with a tentative D gene TRBD1 over 5 matching bases. In nucleotides, the sequence is TGTGCCACCAGCAGAGCCGACAGTAGGGCTAGTCAGCCCCAGCATTTT. Its protein product is CATSRADSRASQPQHF.